This T cell receptor (beta chain) was identified in a study of cytotoxic CD8 clonotypes in ibrutinib-treated CLL. The wider study: The group held under twelve relapsed/refractory and around 15 treatment-naive patients, with roughly 17 IGHV unmutated. Response sampling came at median approximately twelve months of treatment, ranging about 6 to 36 months.

This table comes from immunoSEQ multiplex PCR, and its TCRdb copy is limited to in-frame clones, with some not included. The sample carries roughly 200,000 clones, 79% recorded once. Study-level findings and limits: Baseline clonality, higher than in age-matched healthy donors, tracked circulating CD8+ T-cell counts. Public clonotypes were seen rarely and were contracted or stable on treatment.

Germline V gene data show CDR1 as SGHNT and CDR2 as YYREEE (reference sequence). The CDR3 runs to 12 residues. The V end was cut by 9 bases, the J end by 3 bases, with 7 bases between. Worth noting for this clone: Its antigen is unidentified.

The chain combines TRBV5-4 with TRBJ1-6; D gene ambiguous. The sample here was PBMCs, taken after 12 months of ibrutinib treatment. This TCR was recovered from a human donor with chronic lymphocytic leukemia. CDR3 DNA sequence: TGTGCCACCTCAGGCTATAATTCACCCCTCCACTTT. This encodes CATSGYNSPLHF.